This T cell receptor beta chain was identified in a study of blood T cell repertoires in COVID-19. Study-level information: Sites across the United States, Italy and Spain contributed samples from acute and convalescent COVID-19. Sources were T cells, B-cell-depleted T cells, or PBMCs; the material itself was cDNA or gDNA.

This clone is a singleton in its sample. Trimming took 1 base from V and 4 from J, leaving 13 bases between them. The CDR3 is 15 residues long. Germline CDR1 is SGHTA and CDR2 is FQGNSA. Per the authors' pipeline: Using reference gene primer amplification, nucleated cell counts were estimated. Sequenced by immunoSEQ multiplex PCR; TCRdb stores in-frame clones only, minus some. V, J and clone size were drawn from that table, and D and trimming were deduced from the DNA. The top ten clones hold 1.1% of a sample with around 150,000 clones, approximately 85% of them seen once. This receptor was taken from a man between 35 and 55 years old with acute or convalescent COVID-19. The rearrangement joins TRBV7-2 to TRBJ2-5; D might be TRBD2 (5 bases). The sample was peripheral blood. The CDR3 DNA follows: TGTGCCAGCAGCTTAGTAGTACGTGCGGGAGAGACCCAGTACTTC. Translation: CASSLVVRAGETQYF.